This T cell receptor (beta chain) was obtained from a study of shared clonotypes between healthy human individuals. V was clipped by 5 bases and J by 6 bases; unmatched bases: 17. The CDR3 runs to 19 residues. Germline CDR1 is SGHVS and CDR2 is FQNEAQ. Terminally differentiated effector memory CD45RA+ cells were excluded from the naive CD8 cells, which were CD45RO-negative and positively selected for CCR7. Points on this clone: Its antigen remains unknown.

General study results and limits: Memory subsets generally showed lower estimated richness than naive subsets.

Only in-frame clones appear in the TCRdb table, and some are missing; sequencing was by immunoSEQ multiplex PCR. The table lists just over 2,000,000 clones, around 96% of them singletons. The chain employs TRBV7-8 and TRBJ2-7, with 15 bases that match TRBD2. Source material: naive CD8+ T cells sorted from blood. The clonotype originates from a young man in good health. This chain's CDR3 is CASSLSAGLAGGPAFEQYF. The CDR3 nucleotides read TGTGCCAGCAGCCTGAGCGCTGGACTAGCGGGAGGGCCTGCTTTCGAGCAGTACTTC.